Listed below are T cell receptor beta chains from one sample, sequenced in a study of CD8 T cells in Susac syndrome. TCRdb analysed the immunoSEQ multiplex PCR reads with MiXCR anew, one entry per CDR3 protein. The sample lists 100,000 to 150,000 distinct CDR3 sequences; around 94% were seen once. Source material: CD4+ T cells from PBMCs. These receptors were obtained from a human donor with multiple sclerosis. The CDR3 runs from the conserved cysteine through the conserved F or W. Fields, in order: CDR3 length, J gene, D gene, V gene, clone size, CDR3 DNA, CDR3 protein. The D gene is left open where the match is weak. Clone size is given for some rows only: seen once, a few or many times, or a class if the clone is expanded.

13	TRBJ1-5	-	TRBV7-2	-	TGTGCCAGCAGCTCCCAAGGGGATCAGCCCCAGCATTTT	CASSSQGDQPQHF
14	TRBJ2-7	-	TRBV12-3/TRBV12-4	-	TGTGCCAGCAGCTCACAGGGTCTCTCCTACGAGCAGTACTTC	CASSSQGLSYEQYF
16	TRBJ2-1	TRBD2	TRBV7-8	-	TGTGCCAGCAGCTTCTACAGCGGGGTCGGTCCGGATGAGCAGTTCTTC	CASSFYSGVGPDEQFF
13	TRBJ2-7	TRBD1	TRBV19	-	TGTGCCAGTAGTATGACAGGGACAGCCGAGCAGTACTTC	CASSMTGTAEQYF
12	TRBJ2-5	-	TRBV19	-	TGTGCCAGTCGAGGCACCGAAGAGACCCAGTACTTC	CASRGTEETQYF
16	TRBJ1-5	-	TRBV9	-	TGTGCCAGCAGCGTAGGAGAAGGGACCCTCGGGCAGCCCCAGCATTTT	CASSVGEGTLGQPQHF
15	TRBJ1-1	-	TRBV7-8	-	TGTGCCAGCAGCTTAGTGATAGGGGAGAACACTGAAGCTTTCTTT	CASSLVIGENTEAFF
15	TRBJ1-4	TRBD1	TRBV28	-	TGTGCCAGCAGGAATCGGACAGGGGGGGATGAAAAACTGTTTTTT	CASRNRTGGDEKLFF
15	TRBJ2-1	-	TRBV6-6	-	TGTGCCAGCAGTCCCGCCCGGGGCATCGACAATGAGCAGTTCTTC	CASSPARGIDNEQFF
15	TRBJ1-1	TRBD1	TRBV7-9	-	TGTGCCAGCCAGACAGGGGCTGTAATGAACACTGAAGCTTTCTTT	CASQTGAVMNTEAFF
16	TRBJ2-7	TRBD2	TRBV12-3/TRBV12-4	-	TGTGCCAGCAGCCAAGACCTAGCGGGGCTCTCCTACGAGCAGTACTTC	CASSQDLAGLSYEQYF
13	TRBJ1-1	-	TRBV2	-	TGTGCCAGCGGGAACACGGCCTACACTGAAGCTTTCTTT	CASGNTAYTEAFF
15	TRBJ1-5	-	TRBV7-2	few	TGTGCCAGCAGCTTAGAGGGAGGTCGCAATCAGCCCCAGCATTTT	CASSLEGGRNQPQHF
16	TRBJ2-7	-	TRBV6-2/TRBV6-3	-	TGTGCCAGCAACCCCGGGATAGCGGCGATCTCCTACGAGCAGTACTTC	CASNPGIAAISYEQYF
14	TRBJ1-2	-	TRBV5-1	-	TGCGCCAGCAGCCCCCCCGGACACAACTATGGCTACACCTTC	CASSPPGHNYGYTF
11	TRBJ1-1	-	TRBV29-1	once	TGCAGCGTTGCCACCTGGACTGAAGCTTTCTTT	CSVATWTEAFF
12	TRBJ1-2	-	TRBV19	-	TGTGCCAGTAGTGAAAGGGCTGGAGGCTACACCTTC	CASSERAGGYTF
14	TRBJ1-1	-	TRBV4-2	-	TGTGCCAGCAGCCGCGAACAGGGGAACACTGAAGCTTTCTTT	CASSREQGNTEAFF
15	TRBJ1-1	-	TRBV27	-	TGTGCCAGCAGCTTACGGTCGGGGGGCGGCACTGAAGCTTTCTTT	CASSLRSGGGTEAFF
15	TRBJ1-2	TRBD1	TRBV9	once	TGTGCCAGCAGCGCTCGACAGGGGAATGGCTATGGCTACACCTTC	CASSARQGNGYGYTF
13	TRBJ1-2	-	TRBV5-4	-	TGTGCCAGCAAAAAGGACAGTTCCTATGGCTACACCTTC	CASKKDSSYGYTF
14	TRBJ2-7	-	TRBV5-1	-	TGCGCCAGCAGCTCGAAAAGGGACGTCTACGAGCAGTACTTC	CASSSKRDVYEQYF
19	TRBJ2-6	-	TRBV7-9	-	TGTGCCAGCAGCTTATCCGTTCCCCCCCTTCGCTCTGGGGCCAACGTCCTGACTTTC	CASSLSVPPLRSGANVLTF
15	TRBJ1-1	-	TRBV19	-	TGTGCCAGTCGGTTTGTTGGGGGGCCGAACACTGAAGCTTTCTTT	CASRFVGGPNTEAFF
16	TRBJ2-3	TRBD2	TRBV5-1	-	TGCGCCAGCAGTCTTGGTGGGACTAGCGGATCAGATACGCAGTATTTT	CASSLGGTSGSDTQYF
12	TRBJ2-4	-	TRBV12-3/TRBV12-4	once	TGTGCCAGCAGTTTAGCGGAAAACATTCAGTACTTC	CASSLAENIQYF
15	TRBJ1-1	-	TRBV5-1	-	TGCGCCAGCAGCTCCGAAGGAAGGACGGGGAGTGAAGCTTTCTTT	CASSSEGRTGSEAFF
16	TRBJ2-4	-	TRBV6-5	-	TGTGCCAGCAGTTCCTCCCGGGAGCTAACCAAAAACATTCAGTACTTC	CASSSSRELTKNIQYF
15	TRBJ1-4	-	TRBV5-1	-	TGCGCCAGCAGTAAGGATTTTTTAACTAATGAAAAACTGTTTTTT	CASSKDFLTNEKLFF
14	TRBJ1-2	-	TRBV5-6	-	TGTGCCAGCAGCCTAGGAGGACCGAACTATGGCTACACCTTC	CASSLGGPNYGYTF